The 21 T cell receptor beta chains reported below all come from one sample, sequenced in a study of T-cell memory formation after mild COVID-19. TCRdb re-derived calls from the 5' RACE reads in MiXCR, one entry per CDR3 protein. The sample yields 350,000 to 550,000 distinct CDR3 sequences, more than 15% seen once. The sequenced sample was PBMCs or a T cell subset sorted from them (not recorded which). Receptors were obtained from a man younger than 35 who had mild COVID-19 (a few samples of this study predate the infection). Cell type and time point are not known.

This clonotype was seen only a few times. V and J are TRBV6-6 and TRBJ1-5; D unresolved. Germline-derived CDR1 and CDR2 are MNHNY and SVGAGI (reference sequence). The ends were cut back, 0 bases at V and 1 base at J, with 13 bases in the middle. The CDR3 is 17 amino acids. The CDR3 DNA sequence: TGTGCCAGCAGTTACTCGTCGCAGCCGACCAGCAATCAGCCCCAGCATTTT. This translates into CASSYSSQPTSNQPQHF.

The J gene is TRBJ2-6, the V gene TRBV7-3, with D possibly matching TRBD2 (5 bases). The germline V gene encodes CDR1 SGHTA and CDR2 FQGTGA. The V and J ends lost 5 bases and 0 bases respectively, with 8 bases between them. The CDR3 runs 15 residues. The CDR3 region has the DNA TGTGCCAGCAGCGCAGGACTCTCTGGGGCCAACGTCCTGACTTTC. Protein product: CASSAGLSGANVLTF.

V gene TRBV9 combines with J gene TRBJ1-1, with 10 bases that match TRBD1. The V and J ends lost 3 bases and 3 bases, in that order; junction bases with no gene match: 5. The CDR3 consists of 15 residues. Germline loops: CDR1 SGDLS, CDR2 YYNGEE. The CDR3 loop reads CASSGGDRGHTEAFF. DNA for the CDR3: TGTGCCAGCAGCGGAGGGGACAGGGGACACACTGAAGCTTTCTTT.

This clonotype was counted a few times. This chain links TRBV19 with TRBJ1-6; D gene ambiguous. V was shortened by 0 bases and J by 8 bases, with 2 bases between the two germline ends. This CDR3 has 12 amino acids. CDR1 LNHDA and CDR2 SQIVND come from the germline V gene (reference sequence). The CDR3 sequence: CASSIEDSPLHF. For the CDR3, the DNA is TGTGCCAGTAGTATAGAGGATTCACCCCTCCACTTT. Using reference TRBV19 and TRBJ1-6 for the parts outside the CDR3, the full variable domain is DGGITQSPKYLFRKEGQNVTLSCEQNLNHDAMYWYRQDPGQGLRLIYYSQIVNDFQKGDIAEGYSVSREKKESFPLTVTSAQKNPTAFYLCASSIEDSPLHFGNGTRLTVT.

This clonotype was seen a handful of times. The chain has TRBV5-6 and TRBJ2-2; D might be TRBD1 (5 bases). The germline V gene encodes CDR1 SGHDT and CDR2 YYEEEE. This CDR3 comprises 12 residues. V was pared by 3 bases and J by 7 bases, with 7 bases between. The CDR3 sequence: CASSWGVGELFF. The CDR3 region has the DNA TGTGCCAGCAGCTGGGGCGTCGGGGAGCTGTTTTTT.

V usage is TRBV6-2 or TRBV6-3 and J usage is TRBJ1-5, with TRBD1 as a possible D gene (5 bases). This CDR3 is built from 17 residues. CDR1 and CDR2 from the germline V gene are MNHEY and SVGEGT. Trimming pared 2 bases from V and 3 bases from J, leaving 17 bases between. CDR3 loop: CASSYVRLQGFNQPQHF. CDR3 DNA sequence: TGTGCCAGCAGTTACGTCCGTCTTCAGGGCTTCAATCAGCCCCAGCATTTT.

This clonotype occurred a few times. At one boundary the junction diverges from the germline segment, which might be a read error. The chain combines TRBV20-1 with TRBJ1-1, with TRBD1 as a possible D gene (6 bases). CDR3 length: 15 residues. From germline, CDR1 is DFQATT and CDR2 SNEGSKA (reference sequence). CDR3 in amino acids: CSASGDRQGNTEVFF. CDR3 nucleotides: TGCAGTGCTAGCGGAGACAGGCAGGGAAACACTGAAGTTTTCTTT.

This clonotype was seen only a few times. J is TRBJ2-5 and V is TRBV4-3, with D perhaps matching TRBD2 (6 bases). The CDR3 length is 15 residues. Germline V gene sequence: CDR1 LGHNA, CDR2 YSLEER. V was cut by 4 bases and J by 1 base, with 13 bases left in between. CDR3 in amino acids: CASSPHRDFQETQYF. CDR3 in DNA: TGCGCCAGCAGCCCTCACCGGGACTTCCAAGAGACCCAGTACTTC.

The CDR3 reads CASSGWEVVEQYF. The CDR3 DNA is TGTGCCAGCAGTGGCTGGGAGGTGGTCGAGCAGTACTTC. This chain joins TRBV2 and TRBJ2-7; the D gene is possibly TRBD2 (6 bases). The V end lost 4 bases, the J end lost 6 bases, and 13 bases lay between the germline ends. This CDR3 comprises 13 residues. Germline V gene sequence: CDR1 SNHLY, CDR2 FYNNEI.

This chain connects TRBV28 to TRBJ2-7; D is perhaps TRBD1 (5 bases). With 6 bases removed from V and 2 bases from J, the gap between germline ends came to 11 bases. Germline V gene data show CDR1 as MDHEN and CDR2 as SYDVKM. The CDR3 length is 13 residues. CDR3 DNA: TGTGCCAGCAGCCTACACAGGACCTACGAGCAGTACGTC. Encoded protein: CASSLHRTYEQYV.

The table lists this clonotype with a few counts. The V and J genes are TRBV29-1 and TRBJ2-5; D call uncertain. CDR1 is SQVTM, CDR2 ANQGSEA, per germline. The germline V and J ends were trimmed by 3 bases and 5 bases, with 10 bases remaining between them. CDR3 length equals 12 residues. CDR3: CSVEPFPETQYF. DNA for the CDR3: TGCAGCGTTGAGCCGTTCCCGGAGACCCAGTACTTC.

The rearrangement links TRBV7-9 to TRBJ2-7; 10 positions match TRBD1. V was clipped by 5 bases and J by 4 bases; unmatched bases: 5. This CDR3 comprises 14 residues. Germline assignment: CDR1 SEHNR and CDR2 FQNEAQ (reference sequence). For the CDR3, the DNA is TGTGCCAGCAGCATGACAGGGGGCACGTACGAGCAGTACGTC. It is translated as CASSMTGGTYEQYV.

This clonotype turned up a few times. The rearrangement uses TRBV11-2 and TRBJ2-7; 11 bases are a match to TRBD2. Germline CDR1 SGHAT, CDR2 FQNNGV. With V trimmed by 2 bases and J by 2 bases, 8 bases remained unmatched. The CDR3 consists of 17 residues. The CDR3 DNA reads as TGTGCCAGCAGCTTACTAGCGGGGGGCCTGGTTACCTACGAGCAGTACTTC. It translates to CASSLLAGGLVTYEQYF.

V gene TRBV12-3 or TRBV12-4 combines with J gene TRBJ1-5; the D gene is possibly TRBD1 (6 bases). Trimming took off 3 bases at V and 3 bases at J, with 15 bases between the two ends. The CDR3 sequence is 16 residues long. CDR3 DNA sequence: TGTGCCAGCAGTTTCGGTGGGGGCAGGAACAATCAGCCCCAGCATTTT. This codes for CASSFGGGRNNQPQHF.

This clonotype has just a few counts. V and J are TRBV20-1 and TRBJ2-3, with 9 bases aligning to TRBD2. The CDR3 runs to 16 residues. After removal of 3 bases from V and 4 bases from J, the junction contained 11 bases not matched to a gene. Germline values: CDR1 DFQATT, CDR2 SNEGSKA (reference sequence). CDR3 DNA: TGCAGTGCTAGGCCCTTAACTAAGCGGGGGGCAGATACGCAGTATTTT. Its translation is CSARPLTKRGADTQYF.

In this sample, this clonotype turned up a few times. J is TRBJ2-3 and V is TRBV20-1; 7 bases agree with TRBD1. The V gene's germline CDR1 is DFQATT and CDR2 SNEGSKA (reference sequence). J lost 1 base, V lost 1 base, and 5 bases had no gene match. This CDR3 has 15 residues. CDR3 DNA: TGCAGTGCTAGAGTCCCAGGGGGAGGCACAGATACGCAGTATTTT. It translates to CSARVPGGGTDTQYF.

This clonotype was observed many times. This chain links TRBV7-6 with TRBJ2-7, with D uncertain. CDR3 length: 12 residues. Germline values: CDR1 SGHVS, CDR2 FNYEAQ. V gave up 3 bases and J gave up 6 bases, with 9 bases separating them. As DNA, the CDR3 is TGTGCCAGCAGCTTCGGAGTTGGCGAGCAGTACTTC. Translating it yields CASSFGVGEQYF.

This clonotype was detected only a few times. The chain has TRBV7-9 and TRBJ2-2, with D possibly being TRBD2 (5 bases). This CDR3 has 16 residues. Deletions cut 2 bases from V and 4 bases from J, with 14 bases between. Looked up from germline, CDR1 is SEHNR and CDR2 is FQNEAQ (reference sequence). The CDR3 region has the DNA TGTGCCAGCAGCTTAATGTCGGGATTAGGCACCGGGGAGCTGTTTTTT. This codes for CASSLMSGLGTGELFF.

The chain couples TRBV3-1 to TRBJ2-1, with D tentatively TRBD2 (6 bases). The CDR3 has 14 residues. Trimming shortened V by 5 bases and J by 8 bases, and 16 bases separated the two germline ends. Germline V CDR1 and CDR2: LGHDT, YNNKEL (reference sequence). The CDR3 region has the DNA TGTGCCAGCAGCGCCCCCGGGACTTCGTATGAGCAGTTCTTC. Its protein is CASSAPGTSYEQFF.

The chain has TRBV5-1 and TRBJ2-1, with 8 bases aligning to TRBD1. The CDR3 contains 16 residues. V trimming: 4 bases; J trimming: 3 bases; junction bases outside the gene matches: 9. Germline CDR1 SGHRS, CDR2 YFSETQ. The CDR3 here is CASSPGQGAYYNEQFF. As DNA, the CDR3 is TGCGCCAGCAGCCCCGGGCAGGGGGCATACTACAATGAGCAGTTCTTC.

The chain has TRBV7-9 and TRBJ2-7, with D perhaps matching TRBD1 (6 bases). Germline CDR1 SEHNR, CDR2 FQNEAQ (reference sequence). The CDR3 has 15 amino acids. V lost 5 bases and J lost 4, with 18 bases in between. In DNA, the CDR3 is TGTGCCAGCAGCCCCGACAGGCTTCGGTCATACGAGCAGTACTTC. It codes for CASSPDRLRSYEQYF.